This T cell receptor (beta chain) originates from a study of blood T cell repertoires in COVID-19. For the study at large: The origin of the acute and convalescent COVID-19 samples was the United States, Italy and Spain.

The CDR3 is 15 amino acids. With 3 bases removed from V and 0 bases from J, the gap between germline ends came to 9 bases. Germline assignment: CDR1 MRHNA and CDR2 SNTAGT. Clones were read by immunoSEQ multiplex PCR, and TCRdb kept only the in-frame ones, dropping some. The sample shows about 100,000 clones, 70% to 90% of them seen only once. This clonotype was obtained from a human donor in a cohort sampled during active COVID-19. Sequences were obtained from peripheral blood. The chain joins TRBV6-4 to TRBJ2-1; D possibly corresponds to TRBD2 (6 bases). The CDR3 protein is CASSERESSYNEQFF. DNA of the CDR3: TGTGCCAGCAGTGAGCGGGAAAGCTCCTACAATGAGCAGTTCTTC.